This T cell receptor beta chain is from a study of cytomegalovirus exposure and HLA in healthy donors. The primer mix had 60 Vbeta and 13 Jbeta primers. The protocol was immunoSEQ multiplex PCR, while the TCRdb copy is restricted to in-frame clones and leaves out a portion. The profile covers roughly 160,000 clones, with over 60% appearing a single time and approximately 2.8% taken by the ten largest. Germline V CDR1 and CDR2: SQVTM, ANQGSEA. Trimming took 4 bases from V and 11 from J, leaving 11 bases between them. The CDR3 contains 10 residues. This clone was seen a handful of times. The antigen is not known. Overall study results and limits: In a later analysis, about 17,000 TCR beta sequences were associated with HLA alleles at 0.05 false discovery rate. Later genetic work tied a missense DCLRE1C variant to beta-chain V and J trimming. Listed as cytomegalovirus-associated were 150 or so TCR beta chains. TCR sequences were mostly rare, though some public TCRs occurred in many donors.

The specimen was PBMCs. The sequence derives from a woman in her twenties or thirties in good health and CMV-seronegative. The V call is TRBV29-1, the J call TRBJ1-1; no clear D. The CDR3 here is CSVVPREAFF. The CDR3 bases are TGCAGCGTTGTCCCGCGAGAGGCTTTCTTT. The full variable domain, with the rest looked up from reference TRBV29-1 and TRBJ1-1, is SAVISQKPSRDICQRGTSLTIQCQVDSQVTMMFWYRQQPGQSLTLIATANQGSEATYESGFVIDKFPISRPNLTFSTLTVSNMSPEDSSIYLCSVVPREAFFGQGTRLTVV.